This record concerns one T cell receptor beta chain sequence. Clones were read by immunoSEQ multiplex PCR, and TCRdb kept only the in-frame ones, dropping some. The sample has about 95,000 clones, approximately 78% seen once. This sample is part of a study of radiotherapy plus CTLA-4 blockade in lung cancer. Trimming stripped 5 bases from V and 3 bases from J, with 10 bases between. This CDR3 contains 13 residues. The germline V gene has CDR1 SGHTA and CDR2 FQGTGA. The specimen comprised peripheral blood, sampled from a patient treated with radiotherapy plus ipilimumab. The chain employs TRBV7-3 and TRBJ1-1; the D gene is possibly TRBD1 (6 bases). The receptor comes from a human donor with non-small cell lung cancer who had a partial response to radiotherapy plus ipilimumab. This CDR3 reads CASSTNRDTEAFF. In nucleotides, the CDR3 is TGTGCCAGCAGCACAAACAGGGACACTGAAGCTTTCTTT.